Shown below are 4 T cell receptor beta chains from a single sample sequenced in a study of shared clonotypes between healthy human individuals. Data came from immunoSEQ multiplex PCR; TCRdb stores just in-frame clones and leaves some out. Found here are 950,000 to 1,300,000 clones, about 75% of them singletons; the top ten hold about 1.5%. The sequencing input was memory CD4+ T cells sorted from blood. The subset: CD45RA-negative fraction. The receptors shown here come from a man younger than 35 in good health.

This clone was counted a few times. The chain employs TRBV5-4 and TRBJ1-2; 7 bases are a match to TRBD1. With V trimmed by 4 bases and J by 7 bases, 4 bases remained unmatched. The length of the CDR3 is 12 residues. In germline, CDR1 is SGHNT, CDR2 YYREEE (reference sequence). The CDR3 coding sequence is TGTGCCAGCAGCCGACAGGGAGGTGGCTACACCTTC. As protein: CASSRQGGGYTF.

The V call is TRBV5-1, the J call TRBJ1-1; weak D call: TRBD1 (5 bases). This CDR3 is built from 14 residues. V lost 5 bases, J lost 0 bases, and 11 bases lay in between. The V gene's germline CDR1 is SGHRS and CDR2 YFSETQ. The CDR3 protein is CASSTGALNTEAFF. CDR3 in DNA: TGCGCCAGCAGTACCGGGGCACTGAACACTGAAGCTTTCTTT.

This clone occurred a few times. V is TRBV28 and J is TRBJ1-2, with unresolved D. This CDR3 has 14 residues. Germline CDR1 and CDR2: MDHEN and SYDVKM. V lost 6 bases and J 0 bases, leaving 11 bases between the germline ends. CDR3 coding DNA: TGTGCCAGCAGCCCCAGTCCAGCTAACTATGGCTACACCTTC. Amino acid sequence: CASSPSPANYGYTF.

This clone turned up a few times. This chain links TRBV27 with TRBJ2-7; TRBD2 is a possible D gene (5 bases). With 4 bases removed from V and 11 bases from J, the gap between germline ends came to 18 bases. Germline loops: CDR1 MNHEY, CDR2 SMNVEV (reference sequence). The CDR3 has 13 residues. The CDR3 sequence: CASSSSKRGFEYF. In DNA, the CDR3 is TGTGCCAGCAGTTCCTCCAAACGGGGTTTTGAGTACTTC.